These T cell receptor beta chains were read from a single sample in a study of T cells after yellow fever vaccination. Using its own MiXCR run on the 5' RACE reads, TCRdb lists one record per CDR3 protein. Of about 240,000 distinct CDR3 sequences in the sample, 6.9% are singletons; the top ten hold about 0.85%. This specimen consisted of CD4+ T cells sorted from PBMCs, obtained 15 days after the yellow fever booster vaccination. These receptors were obtained from a man aged 25-45 years who received the YFV17D yellow fever vaccine. Each CDR3 is given with its conserved first and last residue. The D gene is left open where the match is weak. Some rows mark clone size as missing; the rest say once, few, many or name a class of expanded clone.

many,TRBJ1-1,TRBV10-3,14,NA,CAISESLDGLLTFF,TGTGCCATCAGTGAGTCGCTTGACGGACTCCTGACTTTCTTT
many,TRBJ2-1,TRBV7-3,15,TRBD2,CASSPASGRGNEQFF,TGTGCCAGCAGCCCCGCTAGCGGGAGGGGTAATGAGCAGTTCTTC
many,TRBJ2-1,TRBV19,14,NA,CASNRQGRYNEQFF,TGTGCCAGTAATAGGCAGGGGAGATACAATGAGCAGTTCTTC
NA,TRBJ1-1,TRBV18,13,TRBD1,CASGGQGVTEAFF,TGTGCCAGCGGGGGACAGGGAGTAACTGAAGCTTTCTTT
NA,TRBJ1-5,TRBV20-1,10,NA,CSAGITPQHF,TGCAGTGCTGGAATAACGCCCCAGCATTTT
NA,TRBJ2-5,TRBV29-1,12,TRBD2,CSVPDGGETQYF,TGCAGCGTTCCGGACGGGGGGGAGACCCAGTACTTC
many,TRBJ2-6,TRBV12-3/TRBV12-4,17,NA,CASSKAPDRSGANVLTF,TGTGCCAGCAGTAAGGCACCCGACCGCTCTGGGGCCAACGTCCTGACTTTC
NA,TRBJ2-3,TRBV9,14,NA,CASSLRPSKDTQYF,TGTGCCAGCAGCTTACGGCCAAGCAAAGATACGCAGTATTTT
many,TRBJ2-5,TRBV5-1,14,NA,CASSLAVRQETQYF,TGCGCCAGCAGCTTGGCCGTCAGGCAAGAGACCCAGTACTTC
many,TRBJ2-7,TRBV10-1,12,TRBD1,CASSEAGGEQYF,TGCGCCAGCAGTGAGGCAGGGGGCGAGCAGTACTTC
many,TRBJ2-5,TRBV12-3/TRBV12-4,14,TRBD2,CASSPRAGQETQYF,TGTGCCAGCAGTCCGCGAGCGGGGCAAGAGACCCAGTACTTC
NA,TRBJ2-6,TRBV10-2,17,NA,CASSDWQGASGANVLTF,TGCGCCAGCAGTGACTGGCAGGGCGCGTCTGGGGCCAACGTCCTGACTTTC
few,TRBJ2-1,TRBV6-2/TRBV6-3,16,NA,CASSYDRPLADNEQFF,TGTGCCAGCAGTTACGACAGGCCCTTGGCCGACAATGAGCAGTTCTTC
NA,TRBJ2-3,TRBV20-1,16,NA,CSARDRRGGGSDTQYF,TGCAGTGCTAGAGATCGGAGGGGAGGAGGATCAGATACGCAGTATTTT
NA,TRBJ2-3,TRBV7-2,15,NA,CASSLVTGRTDTQYF,TGTGCCAGCAGCTTAGTGACCGGAAGAACAGATACGCAGTATTTT
NA,TRBJ2-1,TRBV5-1,15,NA,CASSLGLPGGGEQFF,TGCGCCAGCAGCTTGGGACTCCCCGGAGGGGGTGAGCAGTTCTTC
many,TRBJ2-3,TRBV5-6,16,NA,CASSLSGQGLTDTQYF,TGTGCCAGCAGCTTGTCTGGCCAGGGATTGACAGATACGCAGTATTTT
NA,TRBJ2-7,TRBV7-2,14,NA,CASSFRFTLPEQYF,TGTGCCAGCAGCTTTCGTTTTACATTGCCCGAGCAGTACTTC
many,TRBJ2-7,TRBV9,13,NA,CASSVGSTGEQYF,TGTGCCAGCAGCGTAGGGTCCACGGGGGAGCAGTACTTC
NA,TRBJ1-2,TRBV7-2,14,NA,CASSFEGPSYGYTF,TGTGCCAGCAGCTTCGAGGGTCCCTCCTATGGCTACACCTTC
few,TRBJ2-1,TRBV7-2,17,TRBD2,CASRRGLAGGAYNEQFF,TGTGCCAGCAGACGCGGACTAGCGGGAGGCGCCTACAATGAGCAGTTCTTC
NA,TRBJ2-7,TRBV20-1,15,TRBD2,CCARGTSGSSYEQYF,TGCTGTGCTAGGGGCACTAGCGGGAGTTCCTACGAGCAGTACTTC
NA,TRBJ2-1,TRBV3-1,17,TRBD2,CASSQEPGLAGKNEQFF,TGTGCCAGCAGCCAAGAGCCGGGACTAGCCGGGAAAAATGAGCAGTTCTTC
NA,TRBJ2-7,TRBV5-5,15,NA,CASRPKGQSWDEQYF,TGTGCCAGCAGACCTAAAGGACAGAGTTGGGACGAGCAGTACTTC
few,TRBJ2-2,TRBV7-3,13,NA,CASSLGARVELFF,TGTGCCAGCAGCTTGGGGGCGCGAGTGGAGCTGTTTTTT
few,TRBJ2-7,TRBV5-1,15,TRBD2,CASSNGAGVNYEQYF,TGCGCCAGCAGCAATGGGGCGGGAGTAAATTACGAGCAGTACTTC